The T cell receptor (beta chain) under discussion was sequenced for a study of CD4 T cell repertoires in COVID-19. Turning to the study itself: After nine to ten days of IL-2 expansion, CFSE-low cells were relabeled and restimulated with other coronavirus spikes.

Study conclusions and caveats: In SARS-CoV and/or HKU1 spike cultures, between roughly 6 and 25% of SARS-CoV-2 clonotypes reappeared.

Concerning this clone itself: Its antigen is not identified.

Libraries were prepared by immunoSEQ multiplex PCR; TCRdb keeps only in-frame clonotypes and omits some of them. Here the sample spans approximately 75,000 clones, about 83% being singletons. CDR1 and CDR2 from the germline V gene are SEHNR and FQNEAQ (reference sequence). The CDR3 runs 15 residues. The ends were cut back, 7 bases at V and 5 bases at J, with 17 bases in the middle. These memory T cells were uncultured and sequenced directly after ex vivo isolation. The V call is TRBV7-9, the J call TRBJ2-2, with D possibly called TRBD1 or TRBD2 (5 bases each). Sample: CD4+ T cells from peripheral blood, taken after recovery from COVID-19. This receptor was identified in a human donor who had COVID-19. Here the CDR3 DNA reads TGTGCCAGCACCCGGGACGGCTCGGCGACCGGGGAGCTGTTTTTT. It translates to CASTRDGSATGELFF.